This TCR beta chain was retrieved from a study of molecular identifiers for immune sequencing clone quantification. This CDR3 comprises 13 residues. CDR1 MNHEY and CDR2 SMNVEV come from the germline V gene (reference sequence). V lost 0 bases and J 3 bases, leaving 6 bases between the germline ends. TCRdb itself ran the PCR reads through MiXCR, one entry per CDR3 protein. There are some 320,000 distinct CDR3 sequences in the sample; over 20% occur only once, and about 0.81% lies in the top ten. Broader study findings: Clones above 20 RNA copies held over 98% of effector molecules, under 1% in naive cells.

The sample holds many counts of this clonotype. Its antigen is as yet unknown. The clonotype was recovered from a human donor in good health. Some libraries in this study had Jurkat cell RNA spiked in. The sequencing sample was made of naive CD8+ T cells from blood, with Jurkat cell RNA spiked in. The sample's subset: FACS-sorted CD8+CD4-CCR7+CD45RA+ naive T cells. The V and J genes are TRBV27 and TRBJ2-7, with no clear D. The CDR3 here is CASSLSRYYEQYF. CDR3 DNA sequence: TGTGCCAGCAGTTTATCGCGGTACTACGAGCAGTACTTC.